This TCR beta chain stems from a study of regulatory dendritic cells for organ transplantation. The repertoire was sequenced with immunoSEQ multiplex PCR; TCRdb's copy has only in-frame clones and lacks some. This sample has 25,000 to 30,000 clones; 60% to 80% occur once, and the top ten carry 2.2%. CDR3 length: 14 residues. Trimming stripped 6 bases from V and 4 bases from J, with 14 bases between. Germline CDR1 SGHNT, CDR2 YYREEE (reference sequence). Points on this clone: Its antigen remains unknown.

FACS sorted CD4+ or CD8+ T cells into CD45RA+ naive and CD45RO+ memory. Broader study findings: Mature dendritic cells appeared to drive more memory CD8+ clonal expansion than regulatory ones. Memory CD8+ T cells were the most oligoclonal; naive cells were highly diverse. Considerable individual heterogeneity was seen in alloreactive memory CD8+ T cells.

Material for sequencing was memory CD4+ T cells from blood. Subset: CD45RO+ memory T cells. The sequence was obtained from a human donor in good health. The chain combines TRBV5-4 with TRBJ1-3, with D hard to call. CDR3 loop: CASINPGGGNTIYF. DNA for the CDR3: TGTGCCAGCATTAACCCAGGCGGGGGAAACACCATATATTTT.